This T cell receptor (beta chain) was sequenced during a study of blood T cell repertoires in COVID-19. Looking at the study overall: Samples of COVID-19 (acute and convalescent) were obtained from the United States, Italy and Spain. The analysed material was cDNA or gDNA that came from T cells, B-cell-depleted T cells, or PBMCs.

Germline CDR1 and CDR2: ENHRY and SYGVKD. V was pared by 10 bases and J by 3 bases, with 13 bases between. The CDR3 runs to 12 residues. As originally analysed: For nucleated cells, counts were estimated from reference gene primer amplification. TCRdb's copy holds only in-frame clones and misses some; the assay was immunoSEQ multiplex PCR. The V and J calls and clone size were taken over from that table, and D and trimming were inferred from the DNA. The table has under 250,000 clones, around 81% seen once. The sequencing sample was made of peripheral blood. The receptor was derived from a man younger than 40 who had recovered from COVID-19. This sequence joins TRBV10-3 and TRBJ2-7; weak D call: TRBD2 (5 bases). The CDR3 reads CATASGDYEQYV. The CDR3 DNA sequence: TGTGCCACAGCGTCCGGGGACTACGAGCAGTACGTC.